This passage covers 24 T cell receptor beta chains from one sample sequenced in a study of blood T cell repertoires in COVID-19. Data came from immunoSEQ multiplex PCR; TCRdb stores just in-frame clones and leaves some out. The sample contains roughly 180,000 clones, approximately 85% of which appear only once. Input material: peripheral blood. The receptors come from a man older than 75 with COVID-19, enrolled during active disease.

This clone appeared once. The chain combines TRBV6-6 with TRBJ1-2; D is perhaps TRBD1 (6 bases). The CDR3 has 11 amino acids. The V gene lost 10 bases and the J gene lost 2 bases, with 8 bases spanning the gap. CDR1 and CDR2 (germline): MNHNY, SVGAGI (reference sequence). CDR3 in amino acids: CATQGNYGYTF. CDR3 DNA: TGTGCCACCCAGGGGAACTATGGCTACACCTTC.

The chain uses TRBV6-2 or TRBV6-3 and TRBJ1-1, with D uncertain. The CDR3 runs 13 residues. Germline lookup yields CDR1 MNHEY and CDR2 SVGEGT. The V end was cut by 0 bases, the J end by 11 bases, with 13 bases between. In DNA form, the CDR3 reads TGTGCCAGCAGTTACTCGTTCCGGGAGAGGGCTTTCTTT. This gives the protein CASSYSFRERAFF.

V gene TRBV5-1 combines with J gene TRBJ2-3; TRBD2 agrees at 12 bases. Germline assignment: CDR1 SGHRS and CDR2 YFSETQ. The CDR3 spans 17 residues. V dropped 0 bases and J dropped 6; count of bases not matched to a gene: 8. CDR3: CASSLAATSGGFDTQYF. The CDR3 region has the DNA TGCGCCAGCAGCTTGGCCGCCACTAGCGGGGGGTTTGATACGCAGTATTTT.

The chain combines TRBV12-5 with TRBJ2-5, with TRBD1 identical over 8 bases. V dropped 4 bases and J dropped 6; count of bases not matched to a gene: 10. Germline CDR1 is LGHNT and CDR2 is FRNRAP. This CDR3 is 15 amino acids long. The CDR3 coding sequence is TGTGCTAGTGGTTCCCAGCGACAGGGGTTAAAGACCCAGTACTTC. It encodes CASGSQRQGLKTQYF.

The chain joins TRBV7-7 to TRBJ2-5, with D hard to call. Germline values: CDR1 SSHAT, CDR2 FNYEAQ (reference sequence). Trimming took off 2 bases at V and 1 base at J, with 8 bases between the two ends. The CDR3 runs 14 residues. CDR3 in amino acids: CASSLLGAQETQYF. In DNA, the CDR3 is TGTGCCAGCAGCTTATTGGGCGCCCAAGAGACCCAGTACTTC.

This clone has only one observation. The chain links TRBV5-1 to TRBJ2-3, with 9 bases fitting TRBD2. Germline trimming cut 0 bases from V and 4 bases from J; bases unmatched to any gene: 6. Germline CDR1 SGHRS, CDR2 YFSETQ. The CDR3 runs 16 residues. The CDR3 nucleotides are TGCGCCAGCAGCTTGGCCATAGCGGGGGATTCAGATACGCAGTATTTT. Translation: CASSLAIAGDSDTQYF.

Here the CDR3 reads CASSFRAGISYNEQFF. The CDR3 region has the DNA TGTGCCAGCAGTTTCAGGGCAGGAATCTCCTACAATGAGCAGTTCTTC. The chain has TRBV27 and TRBJ2-1, with D possibly matching TRBD1 (5 bases). CDR1 and CDR2 from the germline V gene are MNHEY and SMNVEV (reference sequence). Trimming removed 3 bases from V and 0 bases from J, with 12 bases in between. This CDR3 contains 16 residues.

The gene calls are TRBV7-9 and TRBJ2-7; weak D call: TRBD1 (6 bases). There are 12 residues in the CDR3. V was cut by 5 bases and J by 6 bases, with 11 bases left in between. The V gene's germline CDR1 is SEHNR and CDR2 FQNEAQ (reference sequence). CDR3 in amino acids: CASSPPQGEQYF. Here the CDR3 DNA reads TGTGCCAGCAGCCCGCCACAGGGCGAGCAGTACTTC. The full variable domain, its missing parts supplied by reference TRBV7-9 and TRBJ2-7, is DTGVSQNPRHKITKRGQNVTFRCDPISEHNRLYWYRQTLGQGPEFLTYFQNEAQLEKSRLLSDRFSAERPKGSFSTLEIQRTEQGDSAMYLCASSPPQGEQYFGPGTRLTVT.

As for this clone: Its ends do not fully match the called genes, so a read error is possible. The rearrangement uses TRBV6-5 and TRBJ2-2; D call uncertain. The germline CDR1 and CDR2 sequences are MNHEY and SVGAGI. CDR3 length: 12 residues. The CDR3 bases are TGTGCCAGCACTTACCGCACCGGGGAGCTGTTTTTT. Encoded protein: CASTYRTGELFF.

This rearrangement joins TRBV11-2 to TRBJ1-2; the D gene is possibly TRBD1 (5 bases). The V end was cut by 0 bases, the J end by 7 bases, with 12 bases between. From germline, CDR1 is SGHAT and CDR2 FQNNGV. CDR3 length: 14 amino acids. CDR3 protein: CASSLDPTVIGYTF. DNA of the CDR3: TGTGCCAGCAGCTTAGATCCGACAGTGATTGGCTACACCTTC.

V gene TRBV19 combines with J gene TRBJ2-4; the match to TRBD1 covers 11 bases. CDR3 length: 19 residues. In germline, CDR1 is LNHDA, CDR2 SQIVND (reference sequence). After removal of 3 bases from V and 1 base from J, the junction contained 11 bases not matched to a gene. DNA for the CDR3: TGTGCCAGTAGTATGCGGACAGGGGGCTTGTGGGAGGCCAAAAACATTCAGTACTTC. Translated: CASSMRTGGLWEAKNIQYF.

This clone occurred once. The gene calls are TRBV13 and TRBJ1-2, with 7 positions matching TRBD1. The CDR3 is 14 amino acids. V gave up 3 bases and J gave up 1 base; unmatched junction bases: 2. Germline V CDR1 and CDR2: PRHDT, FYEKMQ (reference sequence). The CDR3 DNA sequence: TGTGCCAGCAGCTTCGGACAGGATAACTATGGCTACACCTTC. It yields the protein CASSFGQDNYGYTF.

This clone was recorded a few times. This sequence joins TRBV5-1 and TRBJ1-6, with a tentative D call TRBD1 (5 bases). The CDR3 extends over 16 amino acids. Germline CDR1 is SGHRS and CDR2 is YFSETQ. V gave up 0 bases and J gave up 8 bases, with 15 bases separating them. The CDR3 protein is CASSLGGGGSDSPLHF. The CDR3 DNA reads TGCGCCAGCAGCTTGGGCGGCGGGGGGAGTGATTCACCCCTCCACTTT.

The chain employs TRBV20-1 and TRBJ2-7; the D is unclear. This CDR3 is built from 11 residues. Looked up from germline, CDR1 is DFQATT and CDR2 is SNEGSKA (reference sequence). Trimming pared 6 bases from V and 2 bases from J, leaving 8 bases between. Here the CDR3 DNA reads TGCAGTGCCTCTACCACCTACGAGCAGTACTTC. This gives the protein CSASTTYEQYF.

This CDR3 reads CASHRSGGIVGELFF. The CDR3 nucleotides are TGTGCCAGTCATCGGAGCGGGGGGATAGTCGGGGAGCTGTTTTTT. This chain joins TRBV19 and TRBJ2-2; 9 bases align to TRBD2. J gave up 7 bases and V 8 bases, and 11 bases lay outside the gene matches. The CDR3 loop spans 15 amino acids. Germline CDR1 LNHDA, CDR2 SQIVND (reference sequence).

CDR3 sequence reads: CASSQTGANYGYTF. The CDR3 DNA sequence: TGTGCCAGCAGCCAGACAGGAGCTAACTATGGCTACACCTTC. This chain connects TRBV16 to TRBJ1-2, with TRBD1 as a possible D gene (6 bases). The CDR3 covers 14 residues. Trimming stripped 3 bases from V and 0 bases from J, with 8 bases between. The germline CDR1 and CDR2 sequences are KGHSY and FQNENV.

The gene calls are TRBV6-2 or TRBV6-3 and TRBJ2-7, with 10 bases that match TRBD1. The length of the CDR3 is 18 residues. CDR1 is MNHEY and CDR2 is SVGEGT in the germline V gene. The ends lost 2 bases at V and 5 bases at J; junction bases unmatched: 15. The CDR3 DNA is TGTGCCAGCAGTTACCCCGGAGGGACAGGGGTTGGGCCGGACGAGCAGTACTTC. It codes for CASSYPGGTGVGPDEQYF.

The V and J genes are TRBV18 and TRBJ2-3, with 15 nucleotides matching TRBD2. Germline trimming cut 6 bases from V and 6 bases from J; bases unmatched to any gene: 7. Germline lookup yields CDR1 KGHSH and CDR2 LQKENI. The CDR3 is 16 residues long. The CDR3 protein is CASSPGLAGGTDTQYF. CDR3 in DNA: TGTGCCAGCTCCCCGGGACTAGCGGGGGGTACCGATACGCAGTATTTT.

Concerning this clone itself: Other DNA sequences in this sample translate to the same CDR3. In DNA, the CDR3 is TGTGCCAGCAGCCTCGACAGGGGTAACACTGAAGCTTTCTTT. Its translation is CASSLDRGNTEAFF. V and J are TRBV7-8 and TRBJ1-1; 8 nucleotides match TRBD1. CDR3 length: 14 amino acids. V dropped 5 bases and J dropped 2; count of bases not matched to a gene: 4. Germline loops: CDR1 SGHVS, CDR2 FQNEAQ.

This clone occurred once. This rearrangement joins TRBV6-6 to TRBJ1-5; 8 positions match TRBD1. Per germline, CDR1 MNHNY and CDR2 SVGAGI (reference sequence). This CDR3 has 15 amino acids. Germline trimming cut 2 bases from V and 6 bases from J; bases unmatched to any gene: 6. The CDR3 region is CASSYEAGGFQPQHF. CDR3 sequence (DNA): TGTGCCAGCAGTTACGAGGCAGGGGGCTTTCAGCCCCAGCATTTT.

CDR3 sequence reads: CASRNGRGRNSPLHF. CDR3 DNA: TGTGCCAGCAGGAACGGGAGGGGGCGGAATTCACCCCTCCACTTT. V and J are TRBV7-2 and TRBJ1-6; 7 bases map to TRBD1. CDR3 length: 15 amino acids. The V and J ends lost 6 bases and 7 bases, in that order; junction bases with no gene match: 9. Looked up from germline, CDR1 is SGHTA and CDR2 is FQGNSA.

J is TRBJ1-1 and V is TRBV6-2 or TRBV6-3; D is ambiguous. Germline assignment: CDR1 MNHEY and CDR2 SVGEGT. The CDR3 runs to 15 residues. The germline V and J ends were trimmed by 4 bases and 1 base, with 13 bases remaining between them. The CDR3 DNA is TGTGCCAGCAGTTCCTTCAGCGGAGGGAACACTGAAGCTTTCTTT. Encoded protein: CASSSFSGGNTEAFF.

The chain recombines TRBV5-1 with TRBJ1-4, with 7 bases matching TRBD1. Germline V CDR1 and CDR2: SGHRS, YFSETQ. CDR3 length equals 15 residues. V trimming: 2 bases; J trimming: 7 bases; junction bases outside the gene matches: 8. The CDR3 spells CASSLSRDSGEKLFF. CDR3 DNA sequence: TGCGCCAGCAGCTTATCCCGGGACAGCGGTGAAAAACTGTTTTTT.

The CDR3 protein is CSVGQAGNTIYF. DNA of the CDR3: TGCAGCGTTGGACAGGCTGGAAACACCATATATTTT. This chain connects TRBV29-1 to TRBJ1-3, with D perhaps matching TRBD1 (6 bases). The V and J ends lost 4 bases and 2 bases respectively, with 6 bases between them. CDR1 SQVTM and CDR2 ANQGSEA come from the germline V gene. The CDR3 has 12 residues.